Listed below are T cell receptor beta chains from one sample, sequenced in a study of immune characterization of retroperitoneal liposarcoma. MiXCR, run by TCRdb on the PCR reads, gives a single entry per CDR3 protein. The table shows some 10,000 distinct CDR3 sequences, with 37% occurring only once. Sequenced: tumor tissue. The receptors were gathered from a female donor with retroperitoneal liposarcoma. Both conserved end residues are part of each CDR3. The order of the fields is CDR3 DNA, CDR3 protein, D gene, clone size, V gene, J gene. The D gene is left open where the match is weak. The size entry is marked missing in some rows and otherwise reads once, few, many or a size class.

CDR3 DNA: TGTGCCAGCAGTGAGTTAGGACAGTATAGCAATCAGCCCCAGCATTTT
CDR3 protein: CASSELGQYSNQPQHF
D gene: -
clone size: -
V gene: TRBV6-1
J gene: TRBJ1-5

CDR3 DNA: TGTGCCAGCAGTGATCCCAGGGTGCAAGAGACCCAGTACTTC
CDR3 protein: CASSDPRVQETQYF
D gene: -
clone size: few
V gene: TRBV25-1
J gene: TRBJ2-5

CDR3 DNA: TGTGCCAGCAGCCCTGGGACAGGGCTCTCCCCAGATACGCAGTATTTT
CDR3 protein: CASSPGTGLSPDTQYF
D gene: TRBD1
clone size: few
V gene: TRBV11-3
J gene: TRBJ2-3

CDR3 DNA: TGTGCCACCTTGACAGGCCTAAACACCGGGGAGCTGTTTTTT
CDR3 protein: CATLTGLNTGELFF
D gene: -
clone size: -
V gene: TRBV6-1
J gene: TRBJ2-2

CDR3 DNA: TGTGCCAGCAGCCCGTTTGGCGGGAGCTCCTACAATGAGCAGTTCTTC
CDR3 protein: CASSPFGGSSYNEQFF
D gene: TRBD2
clone size: few
V gene: TRBV7-6
J gene: TRBJ2-1

CDR3 DNA: TGTGCCAGCAGTGAACTGTCCGCTAGCGGGAGTTTGGCAGATACGCAGTATTTT
CDR3 protein: CASSELSASGSLADTQYF
D gene: TRBD2
clone size: -
V gene: TRBV6-1
J gene: TRBJ2-3

CDR3 DNA: TGTGCCAGCAGCCCCCTCGACAGGGGCGAGCAGTACTTC
CDR3 protein: CASSPLDRGEQYF
D gene: TRBD1
clone size: medium-sized
V gene: TRBV6-1
J gene: TRBJ2-7

CDR3 DNA: TGTGCCAGCATGGGTTATGGGGGTGTTGATGGCGAGCAGTTCTTC
CDR3 protein: CASMGYGGVDGEQFF
D gene: -
clone size: few
V gene: TRBV25-1
J gene: TRBJ2-1

CDR3 DNA: TGTGCCAGCAGTGATATTCCGACCGCGCCTTACTTC
CDR3 protein: CASSDIPTAPYF
D gene: -
clone size: once
V gene: TRBV6-1
J gene: TRBJ2-5

CDR3 DNA: TGTGCCAGCAGCTCAAAACAGGGGGCGCTGGACAATCAGCCCCAGCATTTT
CDR3 protein: CASSSKQGALDNQPQHF
D gene: TRBD1
clone size: once
V gene: TRBV7-8
J gene: TRBJ1-5

CDR3 DNA: TGTGCCAGCAGTGAACGGTGGGGTAAAGCTACCTACAATGAGCAGTTCTTC
CDR3 protein: CASSERWGKATYNEQFF
D gene: -
clone size: few
V gene: TRBV6-4
J gene: TRBJ2-1

CDR3 DNA: TGCGCCAGCAGTGCCCATTTGGGAGTGAACACTGAAGCTTTCTTT
CDR3 protein: CASSAHLGVNTEAFF
D gene: -
clone size: -
V gene: TRBV10-1
J gene: TRBJ1-1

CDR3 DNA: TGTGCCACCAGTGATTTGGTTGGAGTTACAGATACGCAGTATTTT
CDR3 protein: CATSDLVGVTDTQYF
D gene: -
clone size: -
V gene: TRBV24-1
J gene: TRBJ2-3

CDR3 DNA: TGTGCCAGCAGTTTCCAGACAGGGGCCACAGATACGCAGTATTTT
CDR3 protein: CASSFQTGATDTQYF
D gene: TRBD1
clone size: -
V gene: TRBV12-3/TRBV12-4
J gene: TRBJ2-3

CDR3 DNA: TGTGCCAGCAGTTCCGCTAAGAAGCGGGAGGGGGCGGAGACCCAGTACTTC
CDR3 protein: CASSSAKKREGAETQYF
D gene: TRBD2
clone size: -
V gene: TRBV6-6
J gene: TRBJ2-5

CDR3 DNA: TGTGCCAGCACCCTAGGGGCAGGATCCTACAATGAGCAGTTCTTC
CDR3 protein: CASTLGAGSYNEQFF
D gene: -
clone size: -
V gene: TRBV6-2/TRBV6-3
J gene: TRBJ2-1

CDR3 DNA: TGTGCCAGCAGTTACGGGGGACTAGCGGGATTCACAGATACGCAGTATTTT
CDR3 protein: CASSYGGLAGFTDTQYF
D gene: TRBD2
clone size: few
V gene: TRBV6-6
J gene: TRBJ2-3

CDR3 DNA: TGTGCCAGTAGGCAAAAGATAAAAGGAAAGAACACCGGGGAGCTGTTTTTT
CDR3 protein: CASRQKIKGKNTGELFF
D gene: -
clone size: -
V gene: TRBV19
J gene: TRBJ2-2

CDR3 DNA: TGTGCCAGCAGTTATTTCGCGGACAATGAGCAGTTCTTC
CDR3 protein: CASSYFADNEQFF
D gene: -
clone size: -
V gene: TRBV6-6
J gene: TRBJ2-1

CDR3 DNA: TGTGCCAGCAGTGAAGCTAGAGGGGGCGGGGGCGAAAAACTGTTTTTT
CDR3 protein: CASSEARGGGGEKLFF
D gene: TRBD1
clone size: -
V gene: TRBV6-1
J gene: TRBJ1-4

CDR3 DNA: TGTGCCAGCAGCTTCCAAGTCCCCGGGCCCCTACTGACTGAAGCTTTCTTT
CDR3 protein: CASSFQVPGPLLTEAFF
D gene: -
clone size: -
V gene: TRBV7-6
J gene: TRBJ1-1

CDR3 DNA: TGTGCCAGCAGTGAAACACCATTCTCTGAAGCTTTCTTT
CDR3 protein: CASSETPFSEAFF
D gene: -
clone size: -
V gene: TRBV6-1
J gene: TRBJ1-1

CDR3 DNA: TGTGCCAGCAGAGTGAGACAGGGATCAGATACGCAGTATTTT
CDR3 protein: CASRVRQGSDTQYF
D gene: TRBD1
clone size: few
V gene: TRBV6-1
J gene: TRBJ2-3

CDR3 DNA: TGTGCCAGCAGGAGGGGAATAGGCTACGAGCAGTACTTC
CDR3 protein: CASRRGIGYEQYF
D gene: -
clone size: once
V gene: TRBV6-8
J gene: TRBJ2-7

CDR3 DNA: TGCGCCAGCCCACCCCACCGGGACAATGAGCAGTTCTTC
CDR3 protein: CASPPHRDNEQFF
D gene: -
clone size: -
V gene: TRBV10-1
J gene: TRBJ2-1

CDR3 DNA: TGTGCCAGCAGCATTACTAGCGCGGCGTCCTACGAGCAGTACTTC
CDR3 protein: CASSITSAASYEQYF
D gene: TRBD2
clone size: few
V gene: TRBV7-2
J gene: TRBJ2-7

CDR3 DNA: TGTGCCAGCAGCTTTTTCAGCACAGATACGCAGTATTTT
CDR3 protein: CASSFFSTDTQYF
D gene: -
clone size: few
V gene: TRBV7-4
J gene: TRBJ2-3

CDR3 DNA: TGTGCCAGCAGCCCGCGGGAGACCCAGTTCTTC
CDR3 protein: CASSPRETQFF
D gene: TRBD2
clone size: many
V gene: TRBV7-6
J gene: TRBJ2-1

CDR3 DNA: TGTGCCAGCAGTTATCCACCAAGGGGCGGGAGTTCCTACAATGAGCAGTTCTTC
CDR3 protein: CASSYPPRGGSSYNEQFF
D gene: TRBD2
clone size: -
V gene: TRBV6-9
J gene: TRBJ2-1

CDR3 DNA: TGTGCCAGCAGAGGACTAGCGGGAGTGAACCAGTACTTC
CDR3 protein: CASRGLAGVNQYF
D gene: TRBD2
clone size: few
V gene: TRBV6-1
J gene: TRBJ2-7

CDR3 DNA: TGTGCCAGCAGTCACCGGGGGGGCGTCTCCTATAATTCACCCCTCCACTTT
CDR3 protein: CASSHRGGVSYNSPLHF
D gene: -
clone size: -
V gene: TRBV6-1
J gene: TRBJ1-6

CDR3 DNA: TGCGCCAGCACATACAACTACAATGAGCAGTTCTTC
CDR3 protein: CASTYNYNEQFF
D gene: -
clone size: few
V gene: TRBV10-2
J gene: TRBJ2-1

CDR3 DNA: TGTGCCAGCCAACGGGGACAGTCCTACGAGCAGTACTTC
CDR3 protein: CASQRGQSYEQYF
D gene: TRBD1
clone size: many
V gene: TRBV6-1
J gene: TRBJ2-7

CDR3 DNA: TGTGCCAGCATCGGGCTGGGACAGGGGAACTACGAGCAGTACTTC
CDR3 protein: CASIGLGQGNYEQYF
D gene: TRBD1
clone size: once
V gene: TRBV6-5
J gene: TRBJ2-7

CDR3 DNA: TGTGCCAGCAGTTTCACGGGGGCCCAAGAGACCCAGTACTTC
CDR3 protein: CASSFTGAQETQYF
D gene: -
clone size: few
V gene: TRBV27
J gene: TRBJ2-5

CDR3 DNA: TGCGCCAGCAGCTTGACTAGAAGAGCCAATGAGCAGTACTTC
CDR3 protein: CASSLTRRANEQYF
D gene: -
clone size: -
V gene: TRBV5-1
J gene: TRBJ2-5

CDR3 DNA: TGTGCCAGCACCAAGGGACAGGGCTTGCCCGGGGAGCTGTTTTTT
CDR3 protein: CASTKGQGLPGELFF
D gene: TRBD1
clone size: -
V gene: TRBV12-3/TRBV12-4
J gene: TRBJ2-2

CDR3 DNA: TGTGCCAGCAGTGAGGGGAGCTCCTACAATGAGCAGTTCTTC
CDR3 protein: CASSEGSSYNEQFF
D gene: -
clone size: -
V gene: TRBV6-1
J gene: TRBJ2-1

CDR3 DNA: TGTGCCAGCAGGGACAGGTTAGGGAACACTGAAGCTTTCTTT
CDR3 protein: CASRDRLGNTEAFF
D gene: TRBD1
clone size: -
V gene: TRBV7-8
J gene: TRBJ1-1

CDR3 DNA: TGTGCCAGCACAGTCTCCTCTGGGGCCAACGTCCTGACTTTC
CDR3 protein: CASTVSSGANVLTF
D gene: -
clone size: -
V gene: TRBV6-1
J gene: TRBJ2-6

CDR3 DNA: TGTGCCGCCAAAGATCTGGGACGGTACAATGAGCAGTTCTTC
CDR3 protein: CAAKDLGRYNEQFF
D gene: -
clone size: -
V gene: TRBV6-5
J gene: TRBJ2-1

CDR3 DNA: TGTGCCAGCAGTTCTCGTGACAGGGGGCTTGAAAAACTGTTTTTT
CDR3 protein: CASSSRDRGLEKLFF
D gene: TRBD1
clone size: -
V gene: TRBV6-1
J gene: TRBJ1-4

CDR3 DNA: TGTGCCAGCACGCGAGTGGCGGACAGCGGGACCTACGAGCAGTACTTC
CDR3 protein: CASTRVADSGTYEQYF
D gene: -
clone size: -
V gene: TRBV7-2
J gene: TRBJ2-7

CDR3 DNA: TGTGCCAGCAGTACCTGGGGGGCGGGAGCAGACCAAGAGACCCAGTACTTC
CDR3 protein: CASSTWGAGADQETQYF
D gene: -
clone size: -
V gene: TRBV11-3
J gene: TRBJ2-5

CDR3 DNA: TGTGCCAGCAGATCAGAACGAACGCAGTATTTT
CDR3 protein: CASRSERTQYF
D gene: -
clone size: many
V gene: TRBV6-1
J gene: TRBJ2-3

CDR3 DNA: TGTGCCAGCAGTTTCGGGGGATGGGGCGGAGATACGCAGTATTTT
CDR3 protein: CASSFGGWGGDTQYF
D gene: -
clone size: few
V gene: TRBV27
J gene: TRBJ2-3